Below are 22 T cell receptor beta chains sequenced from a single sample in a study of OX40 agonist ivuxolimab in advanced cancers. Some clones are missing from TCRdb's copy, which holds only in-frame ones; the method was immunoSEQ multiplex PCR. This table holds approximately 38,000 clones, about nine tenths found once. Here the sequenced sample was CD4+ or CD8+ T cells sorted from blood, taken in a trial of the OX40 agonist ivuxolimab. The receptors stem from an adult with an advanced solid tumor such as melanoma, head and neck, liver or kidney cancer.

The chain carries TRBV6-1 and TRBJ1-5; no firm D call. The CDR3 extends over 16 amino acids. Germline V gene data show CDR1 as MNHNS and CDR2 as SASEGT. V lost 1 base and J 0 bases, leaving 10 bases between the germline ends. CDR3 loop: CASSEGRSISNQPQHF. CDR3 in DNA: TGTGCCAGCAGTGAAGGCAGATCTATTAGCAATCAGCCCCAGCATTTT.

The V call is TRBV27, the J call TRBJ2-1; 14 bases align to TRBD2. The CDR3 length is 16 residues. V shed 2 bases and J 9 bases; nucleotides not matched to a gene: 6. Germline V CDR1 and CDR2: MNHEY, SMNVEV (reference sequence). CDR3 region: CASSLPGTSGSVEQFF. The CDR3 DNA is TGTGCCAGCAGTTTACCGGGGACTAGCGGGAGTGTTGAGCAGTTCTTC.

This sequence joins TRBV6-1 and TRBJ2-7; D might be TRBD1 (6 bases). The germline V and J ends were trimmed by 4 bases and 7 bases, with 14 bases remaining between them. From germline, CDR1 is MNHNS and CDR2 SASEGT. CDR3 length: 13 residues. Here the CDR3 reads CASSARQVLEQYF. DNA for the CDR3: TGTGCCAGCAGTGCACGACAGGTTTTAGAGCAGTACTTC.

This chain joins TRBV28 and TRBJ2-7; D may be TRBD2 (6 bases). This CDR3 comprises 14 residues. Germline assignment: CDR1 MDHEN and CDR2 SYDVKM. Deletions cut 3 bases from V and 2 bases from J, with 11 bases between. Here the CDR3 DNA reads TGTGCCAGCAGTTTGGGGGGTAAGCCCTACGAGCAGTACTTC. Translation gives CASSLGGKPYEQYF.

This chain joins TRBV5-6 and TRBJ2-5; a weak D match, TRBD2 (5 bases). CDR3 length equals 14 residues. Trimming removed 2 bases at V and 1 base at J, with 9 bases between. CDR1 is SGHDT, CDR2 YYEEEE, per germline. The CDR3 sequence: CASSLAEGQETQYF. Written as DNA, the CDR3 is TGTGCCAGCAGCTTAGCGGAAGGCCAAGAGACCCAGTACTTC.

The chain recombines TRBV6-6 with TRBJ1-4; a weak D match, TRBD1 (5 bases). V shed 4 bases and J shed 2 bases, with 11 bases lying between them. The CDR3 is made up of 15 amino acids. Germline V CDR1 and CDR2: MNHNY, SVGAGI (reference sequence). CDR3 nucleotide sequence: TGTGCCAGCAGTTTTGGGACCGAGACTAATGAAAAACTGTTTTTT. This codes for CASSFGTETNEKLFF.

The chain couples TRBV6-6 to TRBJ2-7; D is undetermined. V shed 2 bases and J shed 3 bases, with 5 bases lying between them. The CDR3 has 12 amino acids. Germline V CDR1 and CDR2: MNHNY, SVGAGI (reference sequence). As DNA, the CDR3 is TGTGCCAGCAGTTACCAGAGCTACGAGCAGTACTTC. This encodes CASSYQSYEQYF.

The V gene is TRBV11-3, the J gene TRBJ2-1; 14 bases match TRBD2. The CDR3 spans 15 residues. V lost 3 bases to trimming and J lost 9 bases; unmatched junction nucleotides: 4. CDR1 is SGHNT and CDR2 is YENEEA in the germline V gene. In nucleotides, the CDR3 is TGTGCCAGCAGCTTCGGGACTAGCGGGAGCGGTGAGCAGTTCTTC. It codes for CASSFGTSGSGEQFF.

The chain uses TRBV14 and TRBJ2-7, with TRBD1 matching over 7 bases. Unmatched junction bases numbered 9, after V lost 2 bases and J lost 2 bases. This CDR3 has 16 amino acids. Germline-derived CDR1 and CDR2 are SGHDN and FVKESK. CDR3 in amino acids: CASSQTQQGFPYEQYF. For the CDR3, the DNA is TGTGCCAGCAGCCAAACCCAACAGGGGTTTCCCTACGAGCAGTACTTC.

This chain uses TRBV18 with TRBJ2-5, with D possibly TRBD2 on 5 matching bases. The germline V gene has CDR1 KGHSH and CDR2 LQKENI. This CDR3 region has 15 residues. The V end was cut by 8 bases, the J end by 1 base, with 17 bases between. The CDR3 reads CASRYRGGSQETQYF. The CDR3 nucleotides are TGTGCCAGCCGATACCGGGGTGGATCCCAAGAGACCCAGTACTTC.

The rearrangement joins TRBV28 to TRBJ2-3; D unclear. Between the trimmed V and J ends, which lost 2 bases and 6 bases, there was a span of 3 bases. From germline, CDR1 is MDHEN and CDR2 SYDVKM. CDR3 length: 11 residues. CDR3 coding DNA: TGTGCCAGCAGTTTAAGGGATACGCAGTATTTT. Amino acids: CASSLRDTQYF.

The rearrangement joins TRBV5-1 to TRBJ2-2, with 9 nucleotides matching TRBD2. Germline assignment: CDR1 SGHRS and CDR2 YFSETQ. Trimming cost V 0 bases and J 8 bases; bases outside gene matches: 11. The CDR3 runs 17 residues. Written as DNA, the CDR3 is TGCGCCAGCAGCTTGGAACTAGCGGGTTCTAGCACGGGGGAGCTGTTTTTT. This translates into CASSLELAGSSTGELFF. Filled out from reference TRBV5-1 and TRBJ2-2, the complete variable domain reads KAGVTQTPRYLIKTRGQQVTLSCSPISGHRSVSWYQQTPGQGLQFLFEYFSETQRNKGNFPGRFSGRQFSNSRSEMNVSTLELGDSALYLCASSLELAGSSTGELFFGEGSRLTVL.

This chain uses TRBV5-1 with TRBJ2-1; 11 bases align to TRBD2. The J segment lost 4 bases and the V segment lost 4 bases, leaving 7 bases of the junction unmatched. The CDR3 has 16 residues. CDR1 is SGHRS, CDR2 YFSETQ, per germline. The CDR3 coding sequence is TGCGCCAGCAGCCCAGTTACTAGCGGGGGATACAATGAGCAGTTCTTC. Translated, it gives CASSPVTSGGYNEQFF.

The genes are TRBV5-4 and TRBJ1-2; 8 bases are shared with TRBD1. Unmatched junction bases numbered 8, after V lost 4 bases and J lost 6 bases. CDR3 size: 14 residues. Germline loops: CDR1 SGHNT, CDR2 YYREEE (reference sequence). The CDR3 region has the DNA TGTGCCAGCAGCCGAAATGGACAGGGCGATGGCTACACCTTC. This translates into CASSRNGQGDGYTF.

This clone was detected a few times. The J gene is TRBJ2-7, the V gene TRBV4-1; a weak D match, TRBD1 (6 bases). Germline CDR1 and CDR2: MGHRA and YSYEKL. The CDR3 extends over 14 amino acids. V was cut by 3 bases and J by 3 bases, with 12 bases left in between. The CDR3 bases are TGCGCCAGCAGCCAGAACAGGGCGGGCTACGAGCAGTACTTC. The encoded protein is CASSQNRAGYEQYF.

The chain combines TRBV7-9 with TRBJ2-3; D is unresolved. The V and J ends lost 5 bases and 4 bases respectively, with 13 bases between them. The CDR3 loop spans 14 amino acids. Germline CDR1 SEHNR, CDR2 FQNEAQ (reference sequence). CDR3 in DNA: TGTGCCAGCAGCCCAGTCCCCCGGTCAGATACGCAGTATTTT. Amino acids: CASSPVPRSDTQYF.

CDR3 DNA sequence: TGTGCCAGCAGCCGCCGGGACAGGGTCACTGAAGCTTTCTTT. This sequence encodes CASSRRDRVTEAFF. The gene calls are TRBV7-9 and TRBJ1-1; TRBD1 matches at 9 bases. The CDR3 loop spans 14 amino acids. CDR1 is SEHNR and CDR2 is FQNEAQ in the germline V gene (reference sequence). The J segment lost 4 bases and the V segment lost 5 bases, leaving 5 bases of the junction unmatched.

The chain employs TRBV13 and TRBJ1-3; no reliable D call. The CDR3 extends over 16 amino acids. Germline assignment: CDR1 PRHDT and CDR2 FYEKMQ (reference sequence). Deletions cut 5 bases from V and 0 bases from J, with 14 bases between. The CDR3 here is CASSQVGVHSGNTIYF. DNA of the CDR3: TGTGCCAGCAGCCAGGTGGGCGTACACTCTGGAAACACCATATATTTT.

This clone has a handful of counts. The rearrangement uses TRBV5-4 and TRBJ2-1; the match to TRBD2 covers 14 bases. This CDR3 contains 15 residues. Trimming at V came to 0 bases and at J to 8 bases, leaving 1 base not matched to a gene. CDR1 and CDR2 from the germline V gene are SGHNT and YYREEE (reference sequence). CDR3 residues: CASSLGLAGGYEQFF. In nucleotides, the CDR3 is TGTGCCAGCAGCTTGGGACTAGCGGGGGGGTATGAGCAGTTCTTC.

V is TRBV14 and J is TRBJ2-7; D ambiguous. Germline values: CDR1 SGHDN, CDR2 FVKESK. The CDR3 contains 14 residues. V was trimmed by 3 bases and J by 6 bases, leaving 15 bases between them. CDR3: CASSHSRRGLEQYF. In DNA form, the CDR3 reads TGTGCCAGCAGCCACTCCAGACGAGGTCTCGAGCAGTACTTC.

The chain uses TRBV2 and TRBJ2-1; no definite D call. Trimming took off 1 base at V and 1 base at J, with 5 bases between the two ends. The CDR3 covers 14 residues. The germline gives CDR1 SNHLY, CDR2 FYNNEI. Here the CDR3 reads CASSEGVSYNEQFF. The CDR3 coding sequence is TGTGCCAGCAGTGAAGGGGTTTCCTACAATGAGCAGTTCTTC.

This rearrangement joins TRBV6-5 to TRBJ2-1; 10 bases fit TRBD2. Germline CDR1 MNHEY, CDR2 SVGAGI. This CDR3 spans 16 amino acids. The trim removed 2 bases at V and 5 bases at J, leaving 6 bases unmatched. The DNA of the CDR3 is TGTGCCAGCAGTTACGGCGATAGCGGGAGGAACAATGAGCAGTTCTTC. This sequence encodes CASSYGDSGRNNEQFF.